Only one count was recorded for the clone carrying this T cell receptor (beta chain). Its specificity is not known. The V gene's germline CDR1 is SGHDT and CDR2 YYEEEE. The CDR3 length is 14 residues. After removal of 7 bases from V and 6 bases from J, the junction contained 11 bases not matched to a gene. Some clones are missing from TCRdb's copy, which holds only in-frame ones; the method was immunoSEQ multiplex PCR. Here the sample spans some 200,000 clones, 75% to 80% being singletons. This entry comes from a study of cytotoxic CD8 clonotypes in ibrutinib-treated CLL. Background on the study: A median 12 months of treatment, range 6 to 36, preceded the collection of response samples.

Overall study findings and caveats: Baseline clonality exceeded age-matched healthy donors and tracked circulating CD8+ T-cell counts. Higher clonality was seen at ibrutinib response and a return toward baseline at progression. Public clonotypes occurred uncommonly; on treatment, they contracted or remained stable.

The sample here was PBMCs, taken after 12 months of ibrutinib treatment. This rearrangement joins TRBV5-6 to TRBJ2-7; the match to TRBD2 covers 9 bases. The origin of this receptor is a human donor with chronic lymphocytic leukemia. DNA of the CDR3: TGTGCCAGCGTCCCAGGAGCGGGAGGATTCGAGCAGTACTTC. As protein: CASVPGAGGFEQYF.